A single TCR beta chain is shown here with its context. Germline values: CDR1 SGHRS, CDR2 YFSETQ. The CDR3 covers 16 residues. The V segment lost 1 base and the J segment 5 bases; nucleotides outside the gene matches: 8. Blood, about 5.5 milliliters, was collected at each of two time points. The study amplified the TCR beta CDR3 region from genomic DNA. This amplification was carried out by two rounds of multiplex PCR. Primers targeting each individual TRBV and TRBJ gene were applied in first-round PCR. TCRdb re-called the multiplex PCR reads with MiXCR, one entry per CDR3 protein. This table has 31,000 or so distinct CDR3 sequences, roughly 49% appearing once. The data stem from a study of prognosis after radiotherapy for stage I lung cancer. Study background: No significant progression was observed in roughly 15 patients, whereas four developed distant metastases a median of around 7 months after radiotherapy.

The chain combines TRBV5-1 with TRBJ2-2; 7 nucleotides match TRBD2. The clonotype was recovered from a donor at least 50 years old with non-small cell lung cancer. Sequencing was performed on PBMCs, taken before or after stereotactic body radiation therapy (not recorded which). The CDR3 bases are TGCGCCAGCAGCTTGACTAGCGTGTCTGAAACCGGGGAGCTGTTTTTT. Protein sequence: CASSLTSVSETGELFF.